This TCR beta chain was identified during a study of blood T cell repertoires in COVID-19. Turning to the study itself: Acute-phase and convalescent COVID-19 samples originated in the United States, Italy and Spain. T cells, B-cell-depleted T cells, or PBMCs supplied cDNA or gDNA.

The CDR3 runs to 14 residues. The germline V gene encodes CDR1 MNHEY and CDR2 SVGAGI. V dropped 2 bases and J dropped 4 bases, with 11 bases sitting between them. Per the study methods: For nucleated cells, counts were estimated from reference gene primer amplification. The table came from immunoSEQ multiplex PCR; TCRdb's copy has only in-frame clones and leaves some out. V and J calls plus clone size are reproduced from that table; the DNA served to infer D and trimming. The sample contains around 150,000 clones, roughly 80% of which appear only once. The receptor was isolated from an older woman with acute or convalescent COVID-19. The sample comprised peripheral blood. The chain couples TRBV6-5 to TRBJ1-1; the D gene is possibly TRBD1 (5 bases). The CDR3, as DNA: TGTGCCAGCAGTTACAGGGGACTTGGCACTGAAGCTTTCTTT. Amino acids: CASSYRGLGTEAFF.